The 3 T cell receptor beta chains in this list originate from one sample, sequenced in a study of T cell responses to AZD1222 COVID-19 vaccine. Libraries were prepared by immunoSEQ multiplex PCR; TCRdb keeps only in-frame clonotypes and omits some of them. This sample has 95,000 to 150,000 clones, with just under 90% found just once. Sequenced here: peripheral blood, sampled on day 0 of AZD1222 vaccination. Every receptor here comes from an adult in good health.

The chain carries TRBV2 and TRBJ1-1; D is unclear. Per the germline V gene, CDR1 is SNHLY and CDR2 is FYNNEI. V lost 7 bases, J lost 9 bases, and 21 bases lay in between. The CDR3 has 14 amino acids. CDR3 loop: CASKPHERAPKAFF. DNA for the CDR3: TGTGCCAGCAAACCGCACGAAAGGGCCCCTAAAGCTTTCTTT.

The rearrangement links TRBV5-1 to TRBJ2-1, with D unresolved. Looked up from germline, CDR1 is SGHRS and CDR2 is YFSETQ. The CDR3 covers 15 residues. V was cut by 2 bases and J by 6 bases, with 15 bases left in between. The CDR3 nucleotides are TGCGCCAGCAGCTTCTCACTCTCCCTGGGCAATGAGCAGTTCTTC. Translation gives CASSFSLSLGNEQFF. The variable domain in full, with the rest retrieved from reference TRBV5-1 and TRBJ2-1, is KAGVTQTPRYLIKTRGQQVTLSCSPISGHRSVSWYQQTPGQGLQFLFEYFSETQRNKGNFPGRFSGRQFSNSRSEMNVSTLELGDSALYLCASSFSLSLGNEQFFGPGTRLTVL.

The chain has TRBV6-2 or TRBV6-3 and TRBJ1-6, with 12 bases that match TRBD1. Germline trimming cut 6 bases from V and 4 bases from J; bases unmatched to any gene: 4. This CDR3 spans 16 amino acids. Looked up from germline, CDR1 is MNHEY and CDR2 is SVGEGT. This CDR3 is CASSPGQGAYNSPLHF. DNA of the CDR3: TGTGCCAGCAGCCCGGGACAGGGGGCGTATAATTCACCCCTCCACTTT.